This T cell receptor beta chain was sequenced for a study of T-cell reconstitution after alpha-beta-depleted transplantation in children. Preparation of the TCRbeta library was carried out with unique molecular identifiers. TCRdb processed the PCR reads anew with MiXCR; each CDR3 protein has one entry. This sample yields about 500,000 distinct CDR3 sequences, of which roughly 33% are seen a single time; more than 2% belongs to the top ten. This clonotype was observed a handful of times. Germline V gives CDR1 SGHKS, CDR2 YYEKEE (reference sequence). CDR3 length: 16 amino acids. The V and J ends lost 1 base and 6 bases respectively, with 19 bases between them.

J is TRBJ1-2 and V is TRBV5-5, with D hard to call. This sequence originates from a human donor who donated a stem cell graft to a child with aplastic anemia. The material was PBMCs from the stem cell graft donor, obtained from the stem cell graft. DNA of the CDR3: TGTGCCAGCAGCTTGATCCCCGGTGAGGGTGGAAATGGCTACACCTTC. This translates into CASSLIPGEGGNGYTF.